This paragraph covers one T cell receptor beta chain sequence. The repertoire was sequenced with immunoSEQ multiplex PCR; TCRdb's copy has only in-frame clones and lacks some. The repertoire holds 500,000 or so clones, with approximately 92% as singletons. The entry originates in a study of Ad26.COV2.S vaccination and SARS-CoV-2 variants. Across the whole study: It was the COV1001 Ad26.COV2.S trial arm that included the donor.

The treatment is: about 20 received Ad26.COV2.S at low or high dose, single or two shots; roughly five received placebo; per-sample allocation not given. Samples came from day 63 after the first vaccine or placebo injection. An 18-55-year-old adult in Boston served as donor. In the vaccine, an Ad26 vector expressed the SARS-CoV-2 spike of the Wuhan strain. The V end lost 7 bases, the J end lost 1 base, and 7 bases lay between the germline ends. Germline assignment: CDR1 LNHDA and CDR2 SQIVND (reference sequence). The CDR3 spans 13 residues. Sequences were derived from peripheral blood, sampled in a trial of Ad26.COV2.S vaccine versus placebo. The V call is TRBV19, the J call TRBJ2-2, with no clear D. This clonotype was sampled from a person between 18 and 59 years old who received the Ad26.COV2.S COVID-19 vaccine or a placebo. The CDR3, as DNA: TGTGCCAGTAATGTTCTGAACACCGGGGAGCTGTTTTTT. Protein product: CASNVLNTGELFF.